This TCR beta chain comes out of a study of PD-L1 blockade in urothelial cancer. Overall study: T cells were recovered from blood samples at a median of around 140,000.

Specified time point: peripheral blood 6 weeks after treatment start. Each patient gave between 1 and 8 samples, pretreatment and on-treatment. Regarding this clone: What it binds is not known.

Study observations and caveats: A pretreatment blood TCR clonality that fell below the median predicted better progression-free and overall survival.

Assay: immunoSEQ multiplex PCR; the TCRdb copy retains only in-frame clones and omits some. Of around 33,000 clones detected, 80% to 90% appear once; the ten largest clones hold more than 6.5%. This sample comprised PBMCs, obtained around atezolizumab (anti-PD-L1) treatment. This receptor was taken from a man older than 75 with urothelial cancer.

The CDR3 coding sequence is TGTGCCAGTAGTATCACGACAGCTTATAGCAATCAGCCCCAGCATTTT. Amino acids: CASSITTAYSNQPQHF. V gene TRBV19 combines with J gene TRBJ1-5, with TRBD1 as a possible D gene (5 bases). CDR1 is LNHDA, CDR2 SQIVND, per germline (reference sequence). The CDR3 runs 16 residues. V lost 3 bases, J lost 0 bases, and 12 bases lay in between.